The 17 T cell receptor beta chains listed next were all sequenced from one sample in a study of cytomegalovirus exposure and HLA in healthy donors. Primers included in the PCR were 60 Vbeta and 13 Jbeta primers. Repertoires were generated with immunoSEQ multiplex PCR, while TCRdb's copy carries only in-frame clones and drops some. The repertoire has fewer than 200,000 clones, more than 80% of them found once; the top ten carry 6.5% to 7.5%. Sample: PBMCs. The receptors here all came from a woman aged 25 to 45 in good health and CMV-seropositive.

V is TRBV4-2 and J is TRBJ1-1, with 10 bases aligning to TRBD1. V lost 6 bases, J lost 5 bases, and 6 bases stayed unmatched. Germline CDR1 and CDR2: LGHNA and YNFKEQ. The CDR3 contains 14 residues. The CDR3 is CASRTGGVRTEAFF. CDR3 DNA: TGTGCCAGCAGGACAGGGGGCGTAAGAACTGAAGCTTTCTTT.

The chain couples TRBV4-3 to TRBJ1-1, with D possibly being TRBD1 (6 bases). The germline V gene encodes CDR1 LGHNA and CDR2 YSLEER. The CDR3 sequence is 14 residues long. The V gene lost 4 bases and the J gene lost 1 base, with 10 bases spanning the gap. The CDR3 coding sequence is TGCGCCAGCAGCCCCGGGACACGGAACACTGAAGCTTTCTTT. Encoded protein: CASSPGTRNTEAFF.

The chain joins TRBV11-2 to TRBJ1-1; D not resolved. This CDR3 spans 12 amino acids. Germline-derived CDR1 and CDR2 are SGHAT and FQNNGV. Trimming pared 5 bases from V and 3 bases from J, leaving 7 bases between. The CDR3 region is CASSLYYTEAFF. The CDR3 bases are TGTGCCAGCAGCCTCTATTACACTGAAGCTTTCTTT.

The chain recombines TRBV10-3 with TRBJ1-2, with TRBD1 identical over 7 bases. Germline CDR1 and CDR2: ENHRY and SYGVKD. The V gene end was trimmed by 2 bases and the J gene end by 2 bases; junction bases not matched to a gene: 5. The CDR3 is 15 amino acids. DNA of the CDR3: TGTGCCATCAGTGAGAAAACAGGGGCCAACTATGGCTACACCTTC. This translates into CAISEKTGANYGYTF.

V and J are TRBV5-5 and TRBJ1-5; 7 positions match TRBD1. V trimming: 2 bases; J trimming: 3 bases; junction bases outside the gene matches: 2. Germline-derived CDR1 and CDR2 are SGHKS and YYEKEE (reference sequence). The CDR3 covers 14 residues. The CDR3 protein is CASSFGQANQPQHF. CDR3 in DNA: TGTGCCAGCAGCTTCGGACAGGCCAATCAGCCCCAGCATTTT.

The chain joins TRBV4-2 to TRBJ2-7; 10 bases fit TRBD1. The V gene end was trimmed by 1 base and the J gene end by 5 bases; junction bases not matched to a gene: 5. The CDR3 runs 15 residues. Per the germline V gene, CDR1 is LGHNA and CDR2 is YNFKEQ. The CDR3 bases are TGTGCCAGCAGCCAAGCCGGGACAGGGGTGGACGAGCAGTACTTC. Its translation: CASSQAGTGVDEQYF.

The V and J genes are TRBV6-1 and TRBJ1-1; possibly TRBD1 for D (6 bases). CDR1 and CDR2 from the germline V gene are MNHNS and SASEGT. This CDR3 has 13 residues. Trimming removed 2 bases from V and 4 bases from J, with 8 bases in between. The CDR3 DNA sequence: TGTGCCAGCAGTGAAAGGGGGATCACTGAAGCTTTCTTT. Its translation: CASSERGITEAFF.

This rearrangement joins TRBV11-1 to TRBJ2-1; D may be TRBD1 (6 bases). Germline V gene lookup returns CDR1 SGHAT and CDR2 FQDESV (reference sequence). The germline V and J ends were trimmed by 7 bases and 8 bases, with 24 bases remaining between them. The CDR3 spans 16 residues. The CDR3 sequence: CASTEKTGAVSDEQFF. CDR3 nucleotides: TGTGCCAGCACAGAAAAGACAGGCGCCGTGAGTGATGAGCAGTTCTTC.

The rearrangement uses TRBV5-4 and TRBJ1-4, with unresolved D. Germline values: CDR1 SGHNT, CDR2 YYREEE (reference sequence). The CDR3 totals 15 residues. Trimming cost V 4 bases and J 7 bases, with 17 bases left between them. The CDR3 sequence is CASSQNRGWGEKLFF. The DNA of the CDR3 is TGTGCCAGCAGCCAGAACCGGGGATGGGGTGAAAAACTGTTTTTT.

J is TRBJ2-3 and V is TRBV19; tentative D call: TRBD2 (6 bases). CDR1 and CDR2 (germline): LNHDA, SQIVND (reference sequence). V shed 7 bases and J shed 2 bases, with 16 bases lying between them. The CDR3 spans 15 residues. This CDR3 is CASTDRGSTTDTQYF. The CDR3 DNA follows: TGTGCCAGTACCGACCGGGGGTCCACCACAGATACGCAGTATTTT.

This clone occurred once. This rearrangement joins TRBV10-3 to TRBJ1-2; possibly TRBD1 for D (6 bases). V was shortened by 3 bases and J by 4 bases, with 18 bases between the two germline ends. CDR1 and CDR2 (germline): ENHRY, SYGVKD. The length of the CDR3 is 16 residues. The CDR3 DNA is TGTGCCATCAGTGACCGGACAGCTAAGGGTGGCTATGGCTACACCTTC. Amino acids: CAISDRTAKGGYGYTF.

The CDR3 DNA reads as TGTGCCAGCAGTTCAGACACTCTTTCCTACGAGCAGTACTTC. It is translated as CASSSDTLSYEQYF. This rearrangement joins TRBV6-5 to TRBJ2-7; D is uncertain. Germline lookup yields CDR1 MNHEY and CDR2 SVGAGI. Deletions cut 4 bases from V and 1 base from J, with 11 bases between. The CDR3 is made up of 14 amino acids.

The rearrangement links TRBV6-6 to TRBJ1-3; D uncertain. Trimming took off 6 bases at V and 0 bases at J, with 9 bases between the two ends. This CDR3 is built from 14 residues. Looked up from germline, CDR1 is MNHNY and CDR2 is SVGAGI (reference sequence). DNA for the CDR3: TGTGCCAGCAGGGAACAGCTCTCTGGAAACACCATATATTTT. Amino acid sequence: CASREQLSGNTIYF.

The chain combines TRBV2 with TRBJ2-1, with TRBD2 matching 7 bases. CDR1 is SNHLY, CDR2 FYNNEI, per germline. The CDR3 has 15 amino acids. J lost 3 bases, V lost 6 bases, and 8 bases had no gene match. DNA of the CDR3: TGTGCCAGCAGCAAGTCCGGGACTAACTACAATGAGCAGTTCTTC. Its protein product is CASSKSGTNYNEQFF.

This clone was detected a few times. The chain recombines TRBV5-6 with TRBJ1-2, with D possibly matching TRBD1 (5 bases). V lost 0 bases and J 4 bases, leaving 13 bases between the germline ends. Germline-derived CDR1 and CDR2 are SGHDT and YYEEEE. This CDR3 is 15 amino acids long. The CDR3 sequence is CASSLVRGLGYGYTF. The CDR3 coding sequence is TGTGCCAGCAGCTTGGTGCGGGGGTTGGGCTATGGCTACACCTTC.

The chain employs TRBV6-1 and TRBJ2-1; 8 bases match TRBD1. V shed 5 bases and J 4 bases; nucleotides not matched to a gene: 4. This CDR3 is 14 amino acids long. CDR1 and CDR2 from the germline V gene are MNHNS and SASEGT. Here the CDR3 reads CASSLGDRYNEQFF. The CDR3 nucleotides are TGTGCCAGCAGTTTAGGGGACAGGTACAATGAGCAGTTCTTC.

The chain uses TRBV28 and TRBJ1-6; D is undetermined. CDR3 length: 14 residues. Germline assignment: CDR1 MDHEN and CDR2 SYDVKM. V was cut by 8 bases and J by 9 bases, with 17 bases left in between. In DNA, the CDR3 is TGTGCCAGCTTTGCGGATTATCGGGTTTCACCCCTCCACTTT. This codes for CASFADYRVSPLHF.